The sequence of this T cell receptor beta chain was determined in a study of regulatory T cells in long-lasting Graves disease. Researchers made TCR beta libraries by using iRepertoire HTBI primers and running Arm-PCR on CDR3 regions. Using its own MiXCR run on the multiplex PCR reads, TCRdb lists one record per CDR3 protein. The sample comprises 400,000 to 500,000 distinct CDR3 sequences, around 15% of which are singletons, and around a tenth rests with the top ten. Time point meaning: newly diagnosed GD, antithyroid drugs for less than 3 months. From RNA extracted from PBMCs, the TCR library was made. Study outcomes and limitations: Favored usage of TRBV28, TRBJ1-2 and TRBJ2-5 was recorded in persistent disease. With approximately 2,500 shared public clonotypes, persistent patients exceeded new patients, who shared approximately 880.

Germline loops: CDR1 KGHSH, CDR2 LQKENI. This CDR3 is built from 13 residues. Trimming removed 2 bases from V and 7 bases from J; junction bases left unmatched: 2. This clonotype was observed at least ten times. Its specificity is not known. The same sample was also used in a study of T cells in Graves' hyperthyroidism and ophthalmopathy. As that report states: Those with hyperthyroidism were 18 to 65 years old, newly diagnosed, and ill for under 2 months.

Source: peripheral blood mononuclear cells (PBMCs), taken at new diagnosis, from a patient treated with antithyroid drugs. This chain connects TRBV18 to TRBJ2-1; 7 bases match TRBD2. The sequence came from a woman younger than 45 with Graves disease. The CDR3, as DNA: TGTGCCAGCTCACCAAGCGGGAAAAATGAGCAGTTCTTC. This sequence encodes CASSPSGKNEQFF.